A single sample gave rise to the 16 T cell receptor beta chains below, sequenced in a study of T-cell reconstitution after alpha-beta-depleted transplantation in children. Unique molecular identifiers were incorporated when the TCRbeta library was constructed. TCRdb used MiXCR to reprocess the PCR reads, holding one entry per CDR3 protein. The profile shows hundreds of thousands of distinct CDR3 sequences, about 17% of them singletons. This specimen was PBMCs, mostly from graft donor cells, taken 360 days after TCRalphabeta/CD19-depleted stem cell transplant. These receptors were collected from a male patient aged 2 to 9 who had a stem cell transplant for acute lymphoblastic leukemia, so the T cells may come from the graft donor.

This clonotype was seen more than once but under ten times. The junction shows a germline mismatch at one end, possibly a read error. In DNA form, the CDR3 reads TGTGCTAGCAGTGAGACAGGCCAAGAGACCCAGTACTTC. Translated: CASSETGQETQYF. The chain couples TRBV7-7 to TRBJ2-5; possible D gene TRBD1, 6 bases. Germline V gene lookup returns CDR1 SSHAT and CDR2 FNYEAQ (reference sequence). This CDR3 region has 13 residues.

A few counts support this clonotype. The chain employs TRBV18 and TRBJ2-1; 7 bases fit TRBD2. The CDR3 runs 13 residues. Germline CDR1 and CDR2: KGHSH and LQKENI. Trimming at V came to 1 base and at J to 13 bases, leaving 7 bases not matched to a gene. The CDR3 reads CASSPRLEAGQFF. The CDR3 DNA follows: TGTGCCAGCTCACCACGGCTGGAAGCGGGACAGTTCTTC.

This clonotype was detected ten times or more. This chain joins TRBV5-1 and TRBJ2-1, with D possibly TRBD2 on 5 matching bases. CDR3 size: 14 residues. V was pared by 5 bases and J by 4 bases, with 13 bases between. Germline CDR1 and CDR2: SGHRS and YFSETQ. The CDR3 sequence: CASSWYGEYNEQFF. CDR3 DNA: TGCGCCAGCAGTTGGTACGGGGAATACAATGAGCAGTTCTTC.

The CDR3: CASSLGLDFYYNEQFF. CDR3 DNA: TGCGCCAGCAGCTTGGGCCTGGACTTTTACTACAATGAGCAGTTCTTC. The gene calls are TRBV5-1 and TRBJ2-1; maybe TRBD2 (5 bases). Trimming removed 0 bases from V and 3 bases from J, with 13 bases in between. The CDR3 totals 16 residues. The germline gives CDR1 SGHRS, CDR2 YFSETQ.

This chain uses TRBV12-3 or TRBV12-4 with TRBJ2-1, with no clear D. The V and J ends lost 7 bases and 6 bases respectively, with 10 bases between them. This CDR3 comprises 12 residues. The CDR3 DNA reads as TGTGCCAGCACTCCGAACCCCAATGAGCAGTTCTTC. Translation gives CASTPNPNEQFF.

This clonotype occurred a few times. The chain links TRBV27 to TRBJ2-1, with a possible D match to TRBD2 (6 bases). Looked up from germline, CDR1 is MNHEY and CDR2 is SMNVEV (reference sequence). Between the trimmed V and J ends, which lost 8 bases and 7 bases, there was a span of 15 bases. There are 13 residues in the CDR3. The CDR3 spells CASGSTSSNEQFF. In DNA form, the CDR3 reads TGTGCCAGCGGGTCGACTAGTTCGAATGAGCAGTTCTTC.

This clonotype has a count of ten or more. The V call is TRBV12-3 or TRBV12-4, the J call TRBJ2-2, with D possibly matching TRBD1 (6 bases). Deletions cut 5 bases from V and 7 bases from J, with 14 bases between. CDR3 length: 14 residues. CDR3 residues: CASSTGTGHGELFF. The CDR3 DNA follows: TGTGCCAGCAGTACTGGGACGGGACACGGGGAGCTGTTTTTT.

The chain combines TRBV6-5 with TRBJ2-4; 9 positions match TRBD1. The trim removed 0 bases at V and 8 bases at J, leaving 8 bases unmatched. The germline V gene has CDR1 MNHEY and CDR2 SVGAGI. The CDR3 contains 16 residues. CDR3: CASSYSGDREKDIQYF. DNA for the CDR3: TGTGCCAGCAGTTACTCCGGGGACAGGGAGAAGGACATTCAGTACTTC.

This clonotype has just a few counts. This chain joins TRBV9 and TRBJ2-5; D uncertain. V was trimmed by 0 bases and J by 4 bases, leaving 13 bases between them. CDR3 length equals 15 residues. CDR1 is SGDLS, CDR2 YYNGEE, per germline. CDR3 protein: CASSVVGQSRETQYF. In DNA, the CDR3 is TGTGCCAGCAGCGTAGTTGGGCAGTCGAGAGAGACCCAGTACTTC.

This clonotype was picked up many times. The CDR3 coding sequence is TGCAGCGCTGAGGGACTAGCCAAAAACATTCAGTACTTC. Translated, it gives CSAEGLAKNIQYF. This sequence joins TRBV29-1 and TRBJ2-4; perhaps TRBD2 as D (6 bases). The germline V gene encodes CDR1 SQVTM and CDR2 ANQGSEA. Trimming took 7 bases from V and 0 from J, leaving 10 bases between them. CDR3 size: 13 residues. The full variable domain, with the rest looked up from reference TRBV29-1 and TRBJ2-4, is SAVISQKPSRDICQRGTSLTIQCQVDSQVTMMFWYRQQPGQSLTLIATANQGSEATYESGFVIDKFPISRPNLTFSTLTVSNMSPEDSSIYLCSAEGLAKNIQYFGAGTRLSVL.

The chain has TRBV6-2 or TRBV6-3 and TRBJ2-7, with 7 bases lining up with TRBD2. CDR1 is MNHEY, CDR2 SVGEGT, per germline. After removal of 0 bases from V and 3 bases from J, the junction contained 5 bases not matched to a gene. The CDR3 has 15 amino acids. For the CDR3, the DNA is TGTGCCAGCAGTTACTCCCGGACTAGTCACTACGAGCAGTACTTC. This translates into CASSYSRTSHYEQYF.

This sequence joins TRBV27 and TRBJ2-7, with D perhaps TRBD1 (6 bases). Germline-derived CDR1 and CDR2 are MNHEY and SMNVEV (reference sequence). V lost 2 bases, J lost 3 bases, and 11 bases lay in between. The CDR3 extends over 14 amino acids. The CDR3 protein is CASSLVGHRYEQYF. The CDR3 region has the DNA TGTGCCAGCAGTTTAGTGGGACACCGCTACGAGCAGTACTTC.

The count of this clonotype is one. This chain uses TRBV27 with TRBJ2-3; the D gene is possibly TRBD2 (5 bases). Germline V gene data show CDR1 as MNHEY and CDR2 as SMNVEV (reference sequence). The CDR3 has 13 amino acids. V was cut by 6 bases and J by 12 bases, with 19 bases left in between. CDR3 nucleotide sequence: TGTGCCAGCAGCAGAGCAAGCGGATGGAATCAGTATTTT. It is translated as CASSRASGWNQYF.

In its sample, this clonotype was seen a few times. J is TRBJ1-1 and V is TRBV28; D is possibly TRBD1 (6 bases). Per germline, CDR1 MDHEN and CDR2 SYDVKM. The CDR3 runs to 15 residues. The V end was cut by 11 bases, the J end by 1 base, with 20 bases between. In nucleotides, the CDR3 is TGTGCCGGCGAGGACCGAAAGGGACAGAACACTGAAGCTTTCTTT. Its translation: CAGEDRKGQNTEAFF.

The chain is built from TRBV4-2 and TRBJ2-7; 14 bases line up with TRBD2. V dropped 1 base and J dropped 13; count of bases not matched to a gene: 9. Germline V gene data show CDR1 as LGHNA and CDR2 as YNFKEQ. This CDR3 is built from 15 residues. For the CDR3, the DNA is TGTGCCAGCAGCCAAGTGGGACTAGCGGGAGACCCCCCATACTTC. Translated, it gives CASSQVGLAGDPPYF.

This clonotype was detected only a few times. CDR3 protein: CASGIRTYNEQFF. The DNA for the CDR3 is TGTGCCAGCGGGATCCGAACTTACAATGAGCAGTTCTTC. The chain recombines TRBV28 with TRBJ2-1, with D uncertain. Trimming took 8 bases from V and 4 from J, leaving 12 bases between them. The germline gives CDR1 MDHEN, CDR2 SYDVKM. CDR3 size: 13 residues. Full variable domain (remainder filled in from reference TRBV28 and TRBJ2-1): DVKVTQSSRYLVKRTGEKVFLECVQDMDHENMFWYRQDPGLGLRLIYFSYDVKMKEKGDIPEGYSVSREKKERFSLILESASTNQTSMYLCASGIRTYNEQFFGPGTRLTVL.